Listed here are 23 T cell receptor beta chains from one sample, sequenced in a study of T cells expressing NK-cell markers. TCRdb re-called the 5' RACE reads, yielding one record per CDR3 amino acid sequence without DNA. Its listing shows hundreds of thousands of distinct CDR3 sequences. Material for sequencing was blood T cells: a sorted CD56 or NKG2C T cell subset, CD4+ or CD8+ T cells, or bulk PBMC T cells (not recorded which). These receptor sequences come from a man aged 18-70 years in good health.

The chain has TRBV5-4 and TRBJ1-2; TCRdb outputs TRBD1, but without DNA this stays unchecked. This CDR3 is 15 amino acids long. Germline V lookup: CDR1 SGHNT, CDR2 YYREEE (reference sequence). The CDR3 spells CASSLGRGQDYGYTF.

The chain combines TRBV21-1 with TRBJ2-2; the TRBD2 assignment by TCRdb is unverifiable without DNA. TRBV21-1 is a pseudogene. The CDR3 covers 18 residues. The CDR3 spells CASSKLQRGGRGTGELFF.

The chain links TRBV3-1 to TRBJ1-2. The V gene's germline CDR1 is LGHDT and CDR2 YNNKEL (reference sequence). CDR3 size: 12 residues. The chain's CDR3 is CASGPGSYGYTF.

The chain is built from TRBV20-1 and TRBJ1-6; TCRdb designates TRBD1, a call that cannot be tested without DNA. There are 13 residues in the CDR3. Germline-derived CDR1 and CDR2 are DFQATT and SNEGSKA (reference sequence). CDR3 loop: CSAPPKGASPLHF.

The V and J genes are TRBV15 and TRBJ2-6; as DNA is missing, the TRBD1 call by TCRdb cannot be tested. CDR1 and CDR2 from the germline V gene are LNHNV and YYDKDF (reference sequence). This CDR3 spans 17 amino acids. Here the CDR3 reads CATSRDQGQSGANVLTF.

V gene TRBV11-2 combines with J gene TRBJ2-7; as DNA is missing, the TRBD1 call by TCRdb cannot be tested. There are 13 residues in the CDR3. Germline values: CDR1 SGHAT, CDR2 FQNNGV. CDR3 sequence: CASSQGYGYEQYF.

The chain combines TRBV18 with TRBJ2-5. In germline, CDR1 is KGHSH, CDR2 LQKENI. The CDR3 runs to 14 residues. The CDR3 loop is CASSPIADQETQYF.

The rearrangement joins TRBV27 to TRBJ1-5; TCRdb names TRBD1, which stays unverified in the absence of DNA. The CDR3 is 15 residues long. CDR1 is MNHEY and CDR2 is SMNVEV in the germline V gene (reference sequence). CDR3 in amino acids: CASSRGAVGNQPQHF.

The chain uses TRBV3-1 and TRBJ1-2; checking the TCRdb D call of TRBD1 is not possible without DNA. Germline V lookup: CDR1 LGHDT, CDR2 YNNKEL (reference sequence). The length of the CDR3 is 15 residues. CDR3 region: CASSPWAGGVYGYTF. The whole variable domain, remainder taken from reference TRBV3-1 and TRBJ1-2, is DTAVSQTPKYLVTQMGNDKSIKCEQNLGHDTMYWYKQDSKKFLKIMFSYNNKELIINETVPNRFSPKSPDKAHLNLHINSLELGDSAVYFCASSPWAGGVYGYTFGSGTRLTVV.

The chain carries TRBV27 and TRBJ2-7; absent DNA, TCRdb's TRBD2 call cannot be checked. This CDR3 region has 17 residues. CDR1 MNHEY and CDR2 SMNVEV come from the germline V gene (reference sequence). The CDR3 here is CASSSSQLAGRYYEQYF.

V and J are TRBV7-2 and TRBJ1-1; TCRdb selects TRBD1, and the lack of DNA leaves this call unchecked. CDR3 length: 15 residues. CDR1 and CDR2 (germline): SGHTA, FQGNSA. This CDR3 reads CASSPRDRAVAEAFF.

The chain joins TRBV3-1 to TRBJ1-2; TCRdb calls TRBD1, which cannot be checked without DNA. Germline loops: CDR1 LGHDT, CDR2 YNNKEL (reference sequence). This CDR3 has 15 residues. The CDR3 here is CASSPRIQGHYGYTF.

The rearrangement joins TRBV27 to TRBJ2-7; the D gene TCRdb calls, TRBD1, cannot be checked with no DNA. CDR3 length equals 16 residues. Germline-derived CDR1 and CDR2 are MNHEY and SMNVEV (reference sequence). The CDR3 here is CASSLSGTGRSNEQYF.

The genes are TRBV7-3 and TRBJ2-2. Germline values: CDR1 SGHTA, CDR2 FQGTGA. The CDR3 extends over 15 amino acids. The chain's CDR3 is CASSLDGPNTGELFF.

CDR3 residues: CASSLIESYGYTF. This chain uses TRBV7-9 with TRBJ1-2. Per germline, CDR1 SEHNR and CDR2 FQNEAQ (reference sequence). CDR3 size: 13 residues.

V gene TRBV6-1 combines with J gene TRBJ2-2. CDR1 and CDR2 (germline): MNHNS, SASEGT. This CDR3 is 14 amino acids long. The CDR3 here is CASRLTTTNGELFF.

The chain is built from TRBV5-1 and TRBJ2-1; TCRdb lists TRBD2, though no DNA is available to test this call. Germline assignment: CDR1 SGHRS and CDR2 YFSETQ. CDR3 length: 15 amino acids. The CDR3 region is CASSLEAGRYNEQFF.

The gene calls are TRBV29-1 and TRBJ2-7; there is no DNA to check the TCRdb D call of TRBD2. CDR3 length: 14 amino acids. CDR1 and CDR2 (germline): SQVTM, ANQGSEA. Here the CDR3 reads CSARTAGGPHEQYF.

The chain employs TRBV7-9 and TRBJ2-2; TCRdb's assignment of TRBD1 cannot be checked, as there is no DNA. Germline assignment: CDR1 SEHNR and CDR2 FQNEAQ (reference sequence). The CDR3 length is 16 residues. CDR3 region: CASSSRDRVGTGELFF.

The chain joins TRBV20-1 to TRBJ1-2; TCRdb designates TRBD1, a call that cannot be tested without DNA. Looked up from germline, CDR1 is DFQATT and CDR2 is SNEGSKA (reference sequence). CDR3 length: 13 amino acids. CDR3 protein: CSAIPGTNYGYTF.

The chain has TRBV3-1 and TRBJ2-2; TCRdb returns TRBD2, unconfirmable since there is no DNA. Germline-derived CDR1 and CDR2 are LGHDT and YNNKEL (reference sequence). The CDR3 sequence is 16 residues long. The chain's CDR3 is CASSGWAGGRGGELFF.

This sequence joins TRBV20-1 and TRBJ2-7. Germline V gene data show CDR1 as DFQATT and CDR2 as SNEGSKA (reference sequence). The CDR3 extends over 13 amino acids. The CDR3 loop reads CSASVWGFSEQYF.

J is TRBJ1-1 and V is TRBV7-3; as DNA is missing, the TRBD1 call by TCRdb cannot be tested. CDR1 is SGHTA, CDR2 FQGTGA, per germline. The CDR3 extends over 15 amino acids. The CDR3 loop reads CASSADGTGNTEAFF.